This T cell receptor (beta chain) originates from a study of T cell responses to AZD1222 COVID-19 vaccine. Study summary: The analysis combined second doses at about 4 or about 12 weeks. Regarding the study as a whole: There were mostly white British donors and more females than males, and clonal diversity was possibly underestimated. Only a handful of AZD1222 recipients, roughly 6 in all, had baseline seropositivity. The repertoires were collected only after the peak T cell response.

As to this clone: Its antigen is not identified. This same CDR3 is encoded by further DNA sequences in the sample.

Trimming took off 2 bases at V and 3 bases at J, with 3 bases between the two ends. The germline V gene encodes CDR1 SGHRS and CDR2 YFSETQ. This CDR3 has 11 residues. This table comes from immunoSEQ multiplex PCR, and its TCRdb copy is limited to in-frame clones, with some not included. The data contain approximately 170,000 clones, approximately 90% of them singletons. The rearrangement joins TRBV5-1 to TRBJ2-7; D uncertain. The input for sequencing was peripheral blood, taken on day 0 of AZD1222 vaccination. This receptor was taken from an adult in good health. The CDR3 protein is CASSFDYEQYF. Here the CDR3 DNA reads TGCGCCAGCAGCTTTGACTACGAGCAGTACTTC.